This is a list of T cell receptor beta chains from one sample in a study of T cells after yellow fever vaccination. TCRdb re-called the 5' RACE reads with MiXCR, one entry per CDR3 protein. The sample consists of hundreds of thousands of distinct CDR3 sequences, roughly 22% of them appearing once. The sample consisted of PBMCs, taken more than 20 days after the first yellow fever vaccination. The receptors shown here come from a man between 18 and 29 years old who received the YFV17D yellow fever vaccine. Both conserved end residues are part of each CDR3. Fields, in order: CDR3 protein, CDR3 DNA, clone size, D gene, V gene, J gene. A D gene is named only where the DNA matches it firmly. The size of a clone is reported for some rows only, either as once, few or many, or as a class for expanded clones.

CDR3: CASSPMDSYNEQFF; DNA: TGTGCCAGCAGCCCCATGGACAGCTACAATGAGCAGTTCTTC; size: few; D: -; V: TRBV11-1; J: TRBJ2-1
CDR3: CASSGGTYSNQPQHF; DNA: TGTGCCAGCAGTGGGGGCACGTATAGCAATCAGCCCCAGCATTTT; size: -; D: -; V: TRBV2; J: TRBJ1-5
CDR3: CASSRTSGPPDTQYF; DNA: TGTGCCAGCAGCCGGACTAGCGGGCCCCCAGATACGCAGTATTTT; size: few; D: TRBD2; V: TRBV3-1; J: TRBJ2-3
CDR3: CASSQGGGAEAFF; DNA: TGTGCCAGCAGCCAAGGAGGAGGGGCTGAAGCTTTCTTT; size: -; D: -; V: TRBV14; J: TRBJ1-1
CDR3: CASSDSALAKNIQYF; DNA: TGTGCCAGCAGTGACAGCGCACTAGCCAAAAACATTCAGTACTTC; size: -; D: -; V: TRBV2; J: TRBJ2-4
CDR3: CSARAGAEYRYTF; DNA: TGCAGTGCTAGGGCAGGGGCGGAATATCGCTACACCTTC; size: few; D: -; V: TRBV20-1; J: TRBJ1-2
CDR3: CASSLGVGTDTQYF; DNA: TGCGCCAGCAGCTTAGGAGTGGGCACAGATACGCAGTATTTT; size: many; D: -; V: TRBV5-1; J: TRBJ2-3
CDR3: CASSLGRAARELFF; DNA: TGCGCCAGCAGCCTAGGCAGGGCAGCGAGGGAGCTGTTTTTT; size: -; D: -; V: TRBV4-3; J: TRBJ2-2
CDR3: CASSSTGGASEAFF; DNA: TGTGCCAGCAGCTCCACAGGGGGCGCTTCTGAAGCTTTCTTT; size: few; D: TRBD1; V: TRBV7-6; J: TRBJ1-1
CDR3: CASSDKKRLGGLETQYF; DNA: TGTGCCAGCAGTGACAAAAAACGCCTGGGGGGGTTGGAGACCCAGTACTTC; size: -; D: TRBD2; V: TRBV6-4; J: TRBJ2-5
CDR3: CASSKRDSNSGTGELFF; DNA: TGTGCCAGCTCAAAAAGGGACAGTAACTCTGGTACCGGGGAGCTGTTTTTT; size: -; D: TRBD1; V: TRBV18; J: TRBJ2-2
CDR3: CSVGASGSTDTQYF; DNA: TGCAGCGTTGGAGCTAGCGGGAGCACAGATACGCAGTATTTT; size: few; D: TRBD2; V: TRBV29-1; J: TRBJ2-3
CDR3: CASSWTGGNTEAFF; DNA: TGTGCCAGCAGCTGGACAGGGGGGAACACTGAAGCTTTCTTT; size: -; D: TRBD1; V: TRBV7-2; J: TRBJ1-1
CDR3: CASSQDTRATGELFF; DNA: TGCGCCAGCAGCCAAGATACTAGGGCCACCGGGGAGCTGTTTTTT; size: -; D: -; V: TRBV4-3; J: TRBJ2-2
CDR3: CATSRSGGYYNEQFF; DNA: TGTGCCACCAGCAGAAGCGGGGGATATTACAATGAGCAGTTCTTC; size: -; D: TRBD2; V: TRBV15; J: TRBJ2-1
CDR3: CASSLSNGGELFF; DNA: TGTGCCAGCAGTTTATCAAACGGCGGGGAGCTGTTTTTT; size: many; D: -; V: TRBV27; J: TRBJ2-2
CDR3: CASSSGQGPYSGNTIYF; DNA: TGCGCCAGCAGCTCAGGACAGGGGCCTTACTCTGGAAACACCATATATTTT; size: -; D: TRBD1; V: TRBV5-1; J: TRBJ1-3
CDR3: CSARDSRDLTDTQYF; DNA: TGCAGTGCTAGAGATAGCCGGGACTTGACAGATACGCAGTATTTT; size: -; D: -; V: TRBV20-1; J: TRBJ2-3
CDR3: CASSVQDGNTEAFF; DNA: TGCGCCAGCAGCGTTCAGGACGGGAACACTGAAGCTTTCTTT; size: few; D: -; V: TRBV5-1; J: TRBJ1-1
CDR3: CASSLYRAQETQYF; DNA: TGTGCCAGCAGCTTATACAGGGCCCAAGAGACCCAGTACTTC; size: once; D: -; V: TRBV7-2; J: TRBJ2-5
CDR3: CASSLVVGETQYF; DNA: TGTGCCAGCAGTCTCGTCGTAGGGGAGACCCAGTACTTC; size: few; D: -; V: TRBV12-3/TRBV12-4; J: TRBJ2-5
CDR3: CASSSDQRAYEQYF; DNA: TGTGCCAGCAGCTCCGACCAAAGGGCCTACGAGCAGTACTTC; size: -; D: -; V: TRBV7-9; J: TRBJ2-7
CDR3: CASSFKPGLNTGELFF; DNA: TGTGCCAGCAGTTTCAAACCGGGCCTAAACACCGGGGAGCTGTTTTTT; size: few; D: -; V: TRBV6-5; J: TRBJ2-2
CDR3: CASDGGRNNEQFF; DNA: TGTGCCAGTGACGGGGGACGAAACAATGAGCAGTTCTTC; size: -; D: -; V: TRBV25-1; J: TRBJ2-1
CDR3: CASSQGTGPNLGELFF; DNA: TGCGCCAGCAGCCAGGGGACAGGGCCCAACCTGGGGGAGCTGTTTTTT; size: few; D: TRBD1; V: TRBV4-1; J: TRBJ2-2
CDR3: CASSEVGGTYNSPLHF; DNA: TGTGCCAGCAGTGAAGTAGGCGGGACCTATAATTCACCCCTCCACTTT; size: -; D: -; V: TRBV2; J: TRBJ1-6